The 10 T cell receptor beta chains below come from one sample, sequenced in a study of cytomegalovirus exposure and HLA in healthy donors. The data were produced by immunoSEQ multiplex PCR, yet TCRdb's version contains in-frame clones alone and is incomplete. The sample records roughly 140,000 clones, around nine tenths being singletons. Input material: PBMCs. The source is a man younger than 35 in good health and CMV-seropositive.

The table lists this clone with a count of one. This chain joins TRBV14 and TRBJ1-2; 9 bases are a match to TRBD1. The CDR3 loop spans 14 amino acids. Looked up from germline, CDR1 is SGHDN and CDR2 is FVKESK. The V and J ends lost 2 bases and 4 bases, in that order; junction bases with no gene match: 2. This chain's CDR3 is CASSQLTGGYGYTF. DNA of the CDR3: TGTGCCAGCAGCCAATTGACAGGGGGCTATGGCTACACCTTC.

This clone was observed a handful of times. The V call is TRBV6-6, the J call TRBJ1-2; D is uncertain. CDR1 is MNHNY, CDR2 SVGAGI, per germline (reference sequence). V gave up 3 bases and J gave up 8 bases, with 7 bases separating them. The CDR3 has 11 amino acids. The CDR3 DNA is TGTGCCAGCAGTTATTTATCGGGCTACACCTTC. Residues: CASSYLSGYTF.

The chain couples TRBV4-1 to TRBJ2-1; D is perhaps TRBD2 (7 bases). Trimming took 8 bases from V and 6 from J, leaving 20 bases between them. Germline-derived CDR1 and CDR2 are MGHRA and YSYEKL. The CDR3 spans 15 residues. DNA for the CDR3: TGCGCCAGCCAGTTGAGGGGGGAGGGCCTCAATGAGCAGTTCTTC. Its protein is CASQLRGEGLNEQFF.

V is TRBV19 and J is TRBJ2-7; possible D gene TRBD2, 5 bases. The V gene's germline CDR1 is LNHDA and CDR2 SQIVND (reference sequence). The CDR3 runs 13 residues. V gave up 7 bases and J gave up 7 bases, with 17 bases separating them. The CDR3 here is CASTAGPLREQYF. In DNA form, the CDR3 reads TGTGCCAGTACGGCGGGCCCCCTGCGGGAGCAGTACTTC.

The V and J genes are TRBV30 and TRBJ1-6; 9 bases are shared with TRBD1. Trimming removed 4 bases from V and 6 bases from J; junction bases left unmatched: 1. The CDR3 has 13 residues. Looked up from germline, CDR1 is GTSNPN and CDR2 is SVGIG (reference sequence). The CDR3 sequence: CAWTGQGNSPLHF. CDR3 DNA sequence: TGTGCCTGGACGGGACAGGGTAATTCACCCCTCCACTTT.

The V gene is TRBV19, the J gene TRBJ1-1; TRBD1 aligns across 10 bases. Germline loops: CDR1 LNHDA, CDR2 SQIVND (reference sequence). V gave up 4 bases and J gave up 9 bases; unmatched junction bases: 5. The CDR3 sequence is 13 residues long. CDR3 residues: CASSSGTGVKAFF. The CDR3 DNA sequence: TGTGCCAGTAGTAGCGGGACAGGGGTGAAAGCTTTCTTT.

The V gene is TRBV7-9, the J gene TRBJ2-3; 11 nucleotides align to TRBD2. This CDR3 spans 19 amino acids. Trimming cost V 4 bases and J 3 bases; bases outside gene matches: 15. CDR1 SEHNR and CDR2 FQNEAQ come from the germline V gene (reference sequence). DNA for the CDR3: TGTGCCAGCAGCTGGTCGACACTAGCGGGAGCTGTGAGGACAGATACGCAGTATTTT. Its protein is CASSWSTLAGAVRTDTQYF.

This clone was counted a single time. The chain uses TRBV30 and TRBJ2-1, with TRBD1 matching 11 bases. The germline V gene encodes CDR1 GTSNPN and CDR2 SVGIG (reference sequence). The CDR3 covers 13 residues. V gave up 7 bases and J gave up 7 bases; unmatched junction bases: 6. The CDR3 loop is CASGQGAGNEQFF. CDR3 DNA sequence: TGTGCCTCCGGACAGGGGGCAGGTAATGAGCAGTTCTTC.

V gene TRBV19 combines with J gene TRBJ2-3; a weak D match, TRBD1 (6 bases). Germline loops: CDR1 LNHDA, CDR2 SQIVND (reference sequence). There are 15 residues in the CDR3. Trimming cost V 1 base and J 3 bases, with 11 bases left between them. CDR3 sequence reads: CASSIVGQLTDTQYF. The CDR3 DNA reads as TGTGCCAGTAGTATAGTCGGACAGCTTACAGATACGCAGTATTTT. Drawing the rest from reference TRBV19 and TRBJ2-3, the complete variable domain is DGGITQSPKYLFRKEGQNVTLSCEQNLNHDAMYWYRQDPGQGLRLIYYSQIVNDFQKGDIAEGYSVSREKKESFPLTVTSAQKNPTAFYLCASSIVGQLTDTQYFGPGTRLTVL.

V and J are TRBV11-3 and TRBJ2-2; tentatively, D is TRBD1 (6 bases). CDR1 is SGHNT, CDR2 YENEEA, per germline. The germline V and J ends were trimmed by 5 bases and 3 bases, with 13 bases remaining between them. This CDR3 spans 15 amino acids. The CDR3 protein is CASSRTVWDTGELFF. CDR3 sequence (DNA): TGTGCCAGCAGCAGGACAGTTTGGGACACCGGGGAGCTGTTTTTT.